This entry lists 14 T cell receptor beta chains sequenced from one sample in a study of cytotoxic CD8 clonotypes in ibrutinib-treated CLL. Only in-frame clones appear in the TCRdb table, and some are missing; sequencing was by immunoSEQ multiplex PCR. The sample records some 200,000 clones, nearly 80% being singletons. This specimen was PBMCs, taken after 12 months of ibrutinib treatment. All receptors derive from a human donor with chronic lymphocytic leukemia.

The chain uses TRBV6-4 and TRBJ2-1; D might be TRBD1 or TRBD2, each matching 5 bases. V was trimmed by 8 bases and J by 2 bases, leaving 16 bases between them. Germline CDR1 and CDR2: MRHNA and SNTAGT. The CDR3 totals 15 residues. The CDR3 here is CASYGHRGPYNEQFF. CDR3 sequence (DNA): TGTGCCAGCTACGGACACCGGGGACCCTACAATGAGCAGTTCTTC.

J is TRBJ2-7 and V is TRBV27; 7 bases line up with TRBD2. There are 14 residues in the CDR3. V was clipped by 6 bases and J by 3 bases; unmatched bases: 8. Germline values: CDR1 MNHEY, CDR2 SMNVEV (reference sequence). DNA for the CDR3: TGTGCCAGCAGCCGTGGACTAGTTCGCTACGAGCAGTACTTC. The encoded protein is CASSRGLVRYEQYF.

The chain uses TRBV27 and TRBJ2-7; tentatively, D is TRBD1 (6 bases). V was cut by 6 bases and J by 2 bases, with 11 bases left in between. Germline CDR1 is MNHEY and CDR2 is SMNVEV (reference sequence). This CDR3 has 13 amino acids. The CDR3 DNA sequence: TGTGCCAGCAGCTACCGACAGGCCTACGAGCAGTACTTC. Translating gives CASSYRQAYEQYF.

This chain connects TRBV2 to TRBJ1-1, with 8 bases matching TRBD1. CDR1 is SNHLY and CDR2 is FYNNEI in the germline V gene. This CDR3 contains 15 residues. V was pared by 3 bases and J by 4 bases, with 7 bases of the junction left unmatched. In DNA, the CDR3 is TGTGCCAGCAGTGACCCCTACAGGGGGTCCACTGAAGCTTTCTTT. Amino acids: CASSDPYRGSTEAFF.

The V and J genes are TRBV6-5 and TRBJ1-2; the D gene is possibly TRBD1 (6 bases). In germline, CDR1 is MNHEY, CDR2 SVGAGI. This CDR3 is built from 15 residues. Trimming left V 2 bases short and J 7 bases short, with 17 bases between. The CDR3 region is CASSYVGGGRSGYTF. CDR3 DNA: TGTGCCAGCAGTTACGTGGGAGGGGGAAGGTCTGGCTACACCTTC.

This chain joins TRBV10-1 and TRBJ2-4, with 11 bases lining up with TRBD2. J gave up 0 bases and V 4 bases, and 8 bases lay outside the gene matches. This CDR3 comprises 18 residues. CDR1 WNHNN and CDR2 SYGVQD come from the germline V gene (reference sequence). DNA for the CDR3: TGCGCCAGCAGTGCGGGACTAGCGGAGTTTCTAGCCAAAAACATTCAGTACTTC. Its translation: CASSAGLAEFLAKNIQYF.

The genes are TRBV30 and TRBJ1-2; D ambiguous. The germline V and J ends were trimmed by 3 bases and 6 bases, with 11 bases remaining between them. This CDR3 has 12 amino acids. Germline V gene data show CDR1 as GTSNPN and CDR2 as SVGIG (reference sequence). The CDR3 sequence is CAWRVPPDGYTF. The CDR3 coding sequence is TGTGCCTGGAGAGTTCCCCCCGATGGCTACACCTTC. Filled out from reference TRBV30 and TRBJ1-2, the complete variable domain reads SQTIHQWPATLVQPVGSPLSLECTVEGTSNPNLYWYRQAAGRGLQLLFYSVGIGQISSEVPQNLSASRPQDRQFILSSKKLLLSDSGFYLCAWRVPPDGYTFGSGTRLTVV.

The count of this clone is one. The chain uses TRBV9 and TRBJ1-1; possibly TRBD1 for D (5 bases). Germline V gene sequence: CDR1 SGDLS, CDR2 YYNGEE. The length of the CDR3 is 15 residues. V was trimmed by 3 bases and J by 6 bases, leaving 18 bases between them. CDR3 protein: CASSANPGMAAEAFF. For the CDR3, the DNA is TGTGCCAGCAGCGCGAATCCAGGGATGGCCGCTGAAGCTTTCTTT.

The rearrangement uses TRBV11-3 and TRBJ2-5; possibly TRBD1 for D (6 bases). Trimming took 5 bases from V and 5 from J, leaving 18 bases between them. The CDR3 sequence is 15 residues long. Germline V gene sequence: CDR1 SGHNT, CDR2 YENEEA. The CDR3 DNA follows: TGTGCCAGCAGCGCAACCGCATACAGGGAGGAGACCCAGTACTTC. It translates to CASSATAYREETQYF.

The CDR3 sequence: CASGFSGNEQFF. DNA of the CDR3: TGTGCTAGTGGTTTCTCCGGGAACGAGCAGTTCTTC. The rearrangement joins TRBV12-5 to TRBJ2-1; tentatively, D is TRBD2 (5 bases). With 3 bases removed from V and 10 bases from J, the gap between germline ends came to 10 bases. Germline lookup yields CDR1 LGHNT and CDR2 FRNRAP. The CDR3 is 12 residues long.

This chain connects TRBV6-6 to TRBJ1-2; D may be TRBD1 (5 bases). This CDR3 contains 11 residues. Per the germline V gene, CDR1 is MNHNY and CDR2 is SVGAGI (reference sequence). Trimming stripped 5 bases from V and 7 bases from J, with 8 bases between. The CDR3 coding sequence is TGTGCCAGCAGTCGGCAGGGTGGCTACACCTTC. Encoded protein: CASSRQGGYTF.

V gene TRBV5-1 combines with J gene TRBJ2-3; no firm D call. The V end was cut by 3 bases, the J end by 4 bases, with 9 bases between. This CDR3 comprises 13 residues. Germline CDR1 is SGHRS and CDR2 is YFSETQ. CDR3 region: CASSSTGSDTQYF. CDR3 sequence (DNA): TGCGCCAGCAGCTCCACCGGTTCAGATACGCAGTATTTT.

This chain links TRBV5-4 with TRBJ2-6; D is uncertain. The CDR3 consists of 13 residues. The germline V gene encodes CDR1 SGHNT and CDR2 YYREEE (reference sequence). V was cut by 1 base and J by 4 bases, with 3 bases left in between. The CDR3 loop reads CASSLPGANVLTF. CDR3 coding DNA: TGTGCCAGCAGCTTGCCAGGGGCCAACGTCCTGACTTTC.

This clone has only a few counts. V usage is TRBV28 and J usage is TRBJ2-3, with D possibly matching TRBD2 (5 bases). Per the germline V gene, CDR1 is MDHEN and CDR2 is SYDVKM. The CDR3 loop spans 12 amino acids. The ends were cut back, 5 bases at V and 7 bases at J, with 10 bases in the middle. The CDR3 protein is CASSPTSNTQYF. The CDR3 DNA reads TGTGCCAGCAGTCCTACTAGTAATACGCAGTATTTT.